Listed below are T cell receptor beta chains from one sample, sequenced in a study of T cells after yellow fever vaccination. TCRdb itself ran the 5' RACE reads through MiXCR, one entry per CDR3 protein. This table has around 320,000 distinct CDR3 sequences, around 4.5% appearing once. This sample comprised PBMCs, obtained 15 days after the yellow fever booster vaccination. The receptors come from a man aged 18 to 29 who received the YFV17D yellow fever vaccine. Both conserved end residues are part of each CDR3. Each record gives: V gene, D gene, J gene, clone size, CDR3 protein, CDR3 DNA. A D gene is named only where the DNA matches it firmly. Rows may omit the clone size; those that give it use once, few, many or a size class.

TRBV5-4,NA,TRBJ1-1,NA,CASSGQGRKNTEAFF,TGTGCCAGCAGCGGTCAGGGGAGGAAGAACACTGAAGCTTTCTTT
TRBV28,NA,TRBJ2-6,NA,CASDAPGANVLTF,TGTGCCAGTGACGCGCCTGGGGCCAACGTCCTGACTTTC
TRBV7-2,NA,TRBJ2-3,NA,CASSLLGSPTDTQYF,TGTGCCAGCAGCTTACTAGGATCTCCCACAGATACGCAGTATTTT
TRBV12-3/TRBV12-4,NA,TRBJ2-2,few,CASSLRRGFSGELFF,TGTGCCAGCAGTTTGCGGAGGGGGTTCTCCGGGGAGCTGTTTTTT
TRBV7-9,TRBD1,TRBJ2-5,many,CASTPGTGKEAQYF,TGTGCCAGCACCCCCGGGACAGGGAAGGAGGCCCAGTACTTC
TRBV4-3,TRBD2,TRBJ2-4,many,CASSQVSGGAFNIQYF,TGCGCCAGCAGCCAAGTTAGCGGGGGGGCCTTCAACATTCAGTACTTC
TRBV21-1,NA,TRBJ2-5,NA,CASSKVSRGGLETQYF,TGTGCCAGCAGCAAAGTTAGCAGGGGAGGCTTGGAGACCCAGTACTTC
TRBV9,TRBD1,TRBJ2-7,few,CASSITGTATYEQYF,TGTGCCAGCAGCATTACCGGGACAGCTACCTACGAGCAGTACTTC
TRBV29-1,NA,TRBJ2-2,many,CSVEDRGDSGELFF,TGCAGCGTTGAAGATCGCGGGGACTCCGGGGAGCTGTTTTTT
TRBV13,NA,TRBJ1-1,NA,CASSSPRGTPNTEAFF,TGTGCCAGCAGCTCACCTAGGGGGACACCGAACACTGAAGCTTTCTTT
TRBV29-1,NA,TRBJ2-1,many,CSVEEGVIRTRLF,TGCAGCGTTGAAGAGGGGGTTATCCGGACTCGGCTCTTC
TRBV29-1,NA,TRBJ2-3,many,CSVEEEGTDTQYF,TGCAGCGTTGAAGAGGAAGGGACAGATACGCAGTATTTT
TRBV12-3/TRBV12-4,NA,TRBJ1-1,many,CASSLREAFF,TGTGCCAGCAGTTTAAGGGAAGCTTTCTTT
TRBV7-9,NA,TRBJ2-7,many,CASIPFPGSTYEQYF,TGTGCCAGCATTCCATTCCCCGGGTCGACTTACGAGCAGTACTTC
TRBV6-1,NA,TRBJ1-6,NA,CASRFLVGVRALHF,TGTGCCAGCAGGTTCCTGGTAGGTGTGAGGGCCCTCCACTTT
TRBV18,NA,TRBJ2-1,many,CASSPPSHEQFF,TGTGCCAGCTCACCACCCAGCCATGAGCAGTTCTTC
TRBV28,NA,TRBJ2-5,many,CASSFPSLETQYF,TGTGCCAGCAGTTTCCCTAGCCTGGAGACCCAGTACTTC
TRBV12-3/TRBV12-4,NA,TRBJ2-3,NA,CASSRAEISTDTQYF,TGTGCCAGCAGTCGAGCGGAAATAAGCACAGATACGCAGTATTTT
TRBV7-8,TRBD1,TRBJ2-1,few,CASRYRDRGNEQFF,TGTGCCAGCAGATATAGGGACAGGGGCAATGAGCAGTTCTTC
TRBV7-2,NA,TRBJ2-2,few,CASSLAQGFTGELFF,TGTGCCAGCAGCTTAGCCCAGGGGTTCACCGGGGAGCTGTTTTTT
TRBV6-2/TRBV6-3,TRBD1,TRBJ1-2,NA,CASNYGQANYGYTF,TGTGCCAGCAACTACGGACAGGCAAACTATGGCTACACCTTC
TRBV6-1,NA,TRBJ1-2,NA,CASYNRALDYGYTF,TGTGCCAGCTACAACAGGGCCCTAGACTATGGCTACACCTTC
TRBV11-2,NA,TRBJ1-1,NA,CACSFRVDTEAFF,TGTGCCTGCAGCTTTCGGGTTGACACTGAAGCTTTCTTT
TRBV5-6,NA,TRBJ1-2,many,CASSPSGLYGYTF,TGTGCCAGCAGCCCTTCTGGACTCTATGGCTACACCTTC
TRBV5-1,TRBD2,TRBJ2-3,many,CASSQRLAGSDTQYF,TGCGCCAGCAGCCAGAGACTAGCGGGGTCAGATACGCAGTATTTT
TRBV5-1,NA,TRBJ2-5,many,CASSGQPGPQETQYF,TGCGCCAGCAGCGGCCAACCCGGCCCACAAGAGACCCAGTACTTC
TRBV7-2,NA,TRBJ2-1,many,CASSLVVTDNNEQFF,TGTGCCAGCAGCTTAGTTGTGACAGACAACAATGAGCAGTTCTTC
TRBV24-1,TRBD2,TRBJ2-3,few,CATSDHGTSADTQYF,TGTGCCACCAGTGACCATGGGACTAGTGCGGATACGCAGTATTTT
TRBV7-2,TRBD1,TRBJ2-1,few,CASSLQQGENEQFF,TGTGCCAGCAGCTTACAACAGGGGGAGAATGAGCAGTTCTTC
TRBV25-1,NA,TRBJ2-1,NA,CASSGPWGENLYNEQFF,TGTGCCAGCAGTGGACCTTGGGGGGAGAATCTCTACAATGAGCAGTTCTTC
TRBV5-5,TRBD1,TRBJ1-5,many,CASSLRTGPGQPQHF,TGTGCCAGCAGCTTGAGGACAGGCCCCGGTCAGCCCCAGCATTTT
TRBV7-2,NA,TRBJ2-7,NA,CASSSGFVYEQYF,TGTGCCAGCAGCTCAGGGTTCGTCTACGAGCAGTACTTC
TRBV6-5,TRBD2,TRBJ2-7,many,CASSYSRGGSLSSYEQYF,TGTGCCAGCAGTTACTCGCGGGGGGGATCCCTAAGCTCCTACGAGCAGTACTTC
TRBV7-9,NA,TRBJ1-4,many,CASSLATEKLFF,TGTGCCAGCAGCTTAGCGACGGAAAAACTGTTTTTT
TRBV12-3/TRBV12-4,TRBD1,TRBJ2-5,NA,CASSLGTDYEETQYF,TGTGCCAGCAGTCTCGGGACAGACTACGAAGAGACCCAGTACTTC
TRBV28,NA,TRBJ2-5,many,CASSRGGQSQETQYF,TGTGCCAGCAGCCGCGGAGGACAGTCACAAGAGACCCAGTACTTC
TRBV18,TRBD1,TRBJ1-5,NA,CASSTGVKEPQHF,TGTGCCAGCTCAACAGGGGTTAAGGAGCCCCAGCATTTT
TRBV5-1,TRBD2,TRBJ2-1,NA,CASSLWLAGGNEQFF,TGCGCCAGCAGCTTGTGGCTAGCGGGGGGGAATGAGCAGTTCTTC
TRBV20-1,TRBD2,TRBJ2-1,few,CSAREVLAGGSNEQFF,TGCAGTGCTAGAGAGGTCCTAGCGGGGGGCAGCAATGAGCAGTTCTTC
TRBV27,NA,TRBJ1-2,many,CASSLWGTQSNYGYTF,TGTGCCAGCAGTTTGTGGGGAACGCAGTCTAACTATGGCTACACCTTC
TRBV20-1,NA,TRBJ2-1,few,CSARVQTSEQFF,TGCAGTGCTAGAGTCCAAACGAGTGAGCAGTTCTTC
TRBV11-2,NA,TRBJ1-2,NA,CASSSPLNYGYTF,TGTGCCAGCAGCTCTCCCCTTAACTATGGCTACACCTTC
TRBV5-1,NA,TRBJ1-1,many,CASSLQRTNTEAFF,TGCGCCAGCAGTCTTCAACGGACGAACACTGAAGCTTTCTTT
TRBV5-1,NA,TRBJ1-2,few,CASSLEAVKGHGYTF,TGCGCCAGCAGCTTGGAGGCAGTGAAGGGACATGGCTACACCTTC
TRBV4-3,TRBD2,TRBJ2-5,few,CASSLYLPSGGAVAQYF,TGCGCCAGCAGCCTCTATCTTCCTAGCGGGGGGGCGGTGGCCCAGTACTTC
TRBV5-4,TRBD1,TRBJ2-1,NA,CASSSGQRTNEQFF,TGTGCCAGCAGCTCGGGACAGAGAACGAATGAGCAGTTCTTC
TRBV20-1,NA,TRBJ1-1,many,CSAKWGMNTEAFF,TGCAGTGCTAAATGGGGGATGAACACTGAAGCTTTCTTT
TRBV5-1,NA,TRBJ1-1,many,CASREGGTEAFF,TGCGCCAGCAGGGAGGGAGGAACTGAAGCTTTCTTT
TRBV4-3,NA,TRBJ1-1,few,CASSQVSGNTEAFF,TGCGCCAGCAGCCAAGTGTCGGGGAACACTGAAGCTTTCTTT
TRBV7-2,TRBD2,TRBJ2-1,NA,CASSLETLAGGPFQSSYNEQFF,TGTGCCAGCAGCTTAGAAACGCTAGCGGGGGGACCGTTTCAAAGCTCCTACAATGAGCAGTTCTTC
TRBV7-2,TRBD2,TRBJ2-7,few,CASRSGTSGSYEQYF,TGTGCCAGCAGATCCGGGACTAGCGGCTCCTACGAGCAGTACTTC
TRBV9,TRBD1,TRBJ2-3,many,CASSVEGASTDTQYF,TGTGCCAGCAGCGTCGAGGGGGCGAGCACAGATACGCAGTATTTT
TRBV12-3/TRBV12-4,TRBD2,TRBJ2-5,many,CASNLGGAGGDETQYF,TGTGCCAGCAACCTAGGAGGGGCGGGGGGCGATGAGACCCAGTACTTC
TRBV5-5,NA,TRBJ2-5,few,CASSVDQGETQYF,TGTGCCAGCAGCGTGGACCAAGGGGAGACCCAGTACTTC
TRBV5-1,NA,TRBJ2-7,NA,CASSLGVLGRGSYEQYF,TGCGCCAGCAGCTTGGGAGTCTTGGGCAGGGGCTCCTACGAGCAGTACTTC
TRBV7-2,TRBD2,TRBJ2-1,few,CASSPGLAGEHEQFF,TGTGCCAGCAGCCCGGGACTAGCGGGGGAACACGAGCAGTTCTTC
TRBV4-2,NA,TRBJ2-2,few,CASSPLPPDTGELFF,TGTGCCAGCAGCCCCCTACCCCCAGACACCGGGGAGCTGTTTTTT